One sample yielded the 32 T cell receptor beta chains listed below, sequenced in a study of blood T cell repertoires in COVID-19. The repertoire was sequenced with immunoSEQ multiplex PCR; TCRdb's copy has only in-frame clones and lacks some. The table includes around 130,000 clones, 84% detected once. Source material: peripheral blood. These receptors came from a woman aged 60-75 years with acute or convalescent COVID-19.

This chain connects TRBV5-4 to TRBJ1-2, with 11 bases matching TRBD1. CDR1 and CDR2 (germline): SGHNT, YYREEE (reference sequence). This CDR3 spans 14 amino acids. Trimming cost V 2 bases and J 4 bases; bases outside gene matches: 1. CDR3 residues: CASSLGQGAYGYTF. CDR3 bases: TGTGCCAGCAGCTTAGGACAGGGGGCCTATGGCTACACCTTC.

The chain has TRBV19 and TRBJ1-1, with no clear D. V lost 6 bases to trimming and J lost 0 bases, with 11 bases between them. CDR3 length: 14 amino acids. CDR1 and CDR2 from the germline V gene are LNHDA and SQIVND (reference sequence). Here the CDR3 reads CASRVSGLNTEAFF. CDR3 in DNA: TGTGCCAGTAGAGTATCCGGGTTGAACACTGAAGCTTTCTTT.

The CDR3: CAISRDIGNTIYF. The DNA of the CDR3 is TGTGCCATCAGCCGGGACATTGGAAACACCATATATTTT. The chain combines TRBV6-5 with TRBJ1-3; possible D gene TRBD1, 6 bases. The germline V and J ends were trimmed by 10 bases and 3 bases, with 13 bases remaining between them. Germline CDR1 MNHEY, CDR2 SVGAGI. The CDR3 has 13 residues.

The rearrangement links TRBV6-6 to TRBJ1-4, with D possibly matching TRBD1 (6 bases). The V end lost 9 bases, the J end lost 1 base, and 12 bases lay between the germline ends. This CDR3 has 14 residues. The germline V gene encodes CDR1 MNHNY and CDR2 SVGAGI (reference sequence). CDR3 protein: CASSRGGTNEKLFF. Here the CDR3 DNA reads TGTGCCAGTAGTAGAGGGGGAACTAATGAAAAACTGTTTTTT.

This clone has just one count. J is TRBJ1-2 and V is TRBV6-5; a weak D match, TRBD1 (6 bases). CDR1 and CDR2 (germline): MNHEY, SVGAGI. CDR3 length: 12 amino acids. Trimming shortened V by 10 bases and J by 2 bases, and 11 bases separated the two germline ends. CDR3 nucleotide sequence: TGTGCCACACGGACAGCGAACTATGGCTACACCTTC. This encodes CATRTANYGYTF.

Here the CDR3 DNA reads TGTGCCAGCAGTTTATCGAACAGTCTTGAAGCTTTCTTT. It specifies CASSLSNSLEAFF. The chain recombines TRBV12-3 or TRBV12-4 with TRBJ1-1; no clear D. CDR3 size: 13 residues. V lost 2 bases and J lost 7, with 11 bases in between.

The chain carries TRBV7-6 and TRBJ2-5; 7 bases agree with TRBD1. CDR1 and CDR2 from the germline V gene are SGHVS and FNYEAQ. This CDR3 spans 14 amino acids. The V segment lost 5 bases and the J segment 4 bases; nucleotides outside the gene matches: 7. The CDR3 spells CASSRMTGSETQYF. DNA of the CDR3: TGTGCCAGCAGCCGTATGACAGGGTCAGAGACCCAGTACTTC.

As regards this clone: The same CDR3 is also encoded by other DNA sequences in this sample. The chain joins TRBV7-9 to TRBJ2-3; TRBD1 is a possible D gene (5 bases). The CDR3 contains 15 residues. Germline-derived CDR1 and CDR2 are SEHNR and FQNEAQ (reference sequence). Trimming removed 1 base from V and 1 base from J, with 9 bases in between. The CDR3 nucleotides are TGTGCCAGCAGCTTAGGGCTAGGGGGCACAGATACGCAGTATTTT. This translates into CASSLGLGGTDTQYF.

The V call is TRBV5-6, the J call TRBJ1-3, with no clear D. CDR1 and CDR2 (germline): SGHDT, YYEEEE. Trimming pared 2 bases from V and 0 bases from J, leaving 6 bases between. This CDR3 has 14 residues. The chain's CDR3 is CASSFGDSGNTIYF. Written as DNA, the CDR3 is TGTGCCAGCAGCTTCGGGGACTCTGGAAACACCATATATTTT.

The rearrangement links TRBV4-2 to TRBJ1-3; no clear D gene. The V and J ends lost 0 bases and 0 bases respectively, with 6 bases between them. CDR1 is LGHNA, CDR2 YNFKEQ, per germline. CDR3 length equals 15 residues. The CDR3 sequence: CASSQDQSSGNTIYF. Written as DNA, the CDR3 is TGTGCCAGCAGCCAAGATCAATCCTCTGGAAACACCATATATTTT.

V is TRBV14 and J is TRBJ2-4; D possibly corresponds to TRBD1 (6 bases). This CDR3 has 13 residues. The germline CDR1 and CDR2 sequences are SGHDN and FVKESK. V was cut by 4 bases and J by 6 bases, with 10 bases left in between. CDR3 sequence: CASSLQGVNIQYF. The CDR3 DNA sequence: TGTGCCAGCAGCCTACAGGGAGTAAACATTCAGTACTTC.

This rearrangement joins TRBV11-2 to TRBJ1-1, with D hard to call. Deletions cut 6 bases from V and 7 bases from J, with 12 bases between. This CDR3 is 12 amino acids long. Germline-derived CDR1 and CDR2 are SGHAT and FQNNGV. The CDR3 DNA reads TGTGCCAGCAGGGCGGGGTACGGTGAAGCTTTCTTT. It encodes CASRAGYGEAFF.

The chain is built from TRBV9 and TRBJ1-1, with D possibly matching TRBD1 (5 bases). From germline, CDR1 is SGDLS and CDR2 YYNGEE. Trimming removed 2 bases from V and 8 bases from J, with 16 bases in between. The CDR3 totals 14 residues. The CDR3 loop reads CASSVGGWGVEAFF. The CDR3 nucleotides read TGTGCCAGCAGCGTGGGTGGATGGGGCGTGGAAGCTTTCTTT.

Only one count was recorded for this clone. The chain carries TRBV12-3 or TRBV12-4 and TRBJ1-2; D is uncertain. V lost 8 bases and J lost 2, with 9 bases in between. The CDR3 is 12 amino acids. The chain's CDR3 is CASREGNYGYTF. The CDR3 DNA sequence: TGTGCCAGCCGAGAGGGAAACTATGGCTACACCTTC.

The CDR3 loop is CATSSGDPPYGYTF. The CDR3 DNA sequence: TGTGCCACCAGTTCGGGGGACCCACCATATGGCTACACCTTC. The chain uses TRBV24-1 and TRBJ1-2, with D tentatively TRBD1 (5 bases). Germline CDR1 reads KGHDR; CDR2 reads SFDVKD. The CDR3 length is 14 residues. V was clipped by 6 bases and J by 5 bases, with 15 bases between them.

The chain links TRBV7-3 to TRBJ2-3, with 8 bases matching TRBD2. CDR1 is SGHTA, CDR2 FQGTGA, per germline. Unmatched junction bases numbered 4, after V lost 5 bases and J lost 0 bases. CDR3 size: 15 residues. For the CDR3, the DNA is TGTGCCAGCAGCCCGCGGGGGGTTAGCACAGATACGCAGTATTTT. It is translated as CASSPRGVSTDTQYF.

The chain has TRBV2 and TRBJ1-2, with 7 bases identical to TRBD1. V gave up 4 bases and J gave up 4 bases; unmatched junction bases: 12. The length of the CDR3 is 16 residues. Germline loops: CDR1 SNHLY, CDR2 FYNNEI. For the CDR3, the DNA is TGTGCCAGCAGTGCCACATTAGGGGGCAGGGGCTATGGCTACACCTTC. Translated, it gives CASSATLGGRGYGYTF. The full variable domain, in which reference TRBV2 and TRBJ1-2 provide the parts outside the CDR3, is EPEVTQTPSHQVTQMGQEVILRCVPISNHLYFYWYRQILGQKVEFLVSFYNNEISEKSEIFDDQFSVERPDGSNFTLKIRSTKLEDSAMYFCASSATLGGRGYGYTFGSGTRLTVV.

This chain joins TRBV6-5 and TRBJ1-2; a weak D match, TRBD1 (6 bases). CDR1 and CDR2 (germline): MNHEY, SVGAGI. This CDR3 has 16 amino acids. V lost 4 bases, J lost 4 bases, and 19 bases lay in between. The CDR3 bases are TGTGCCAGCAGTTCTTCCAGCAGGGGCGTTTCCTATGGCTACACCTTC. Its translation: CASSSSSRGVSYGYTF.

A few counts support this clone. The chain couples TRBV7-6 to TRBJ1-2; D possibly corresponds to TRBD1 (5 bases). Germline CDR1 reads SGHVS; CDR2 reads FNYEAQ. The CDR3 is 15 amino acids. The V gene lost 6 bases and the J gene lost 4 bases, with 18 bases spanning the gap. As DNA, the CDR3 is TGTGCCAGCAGACCGGATACGCGACAGCTCTATGGCTACACCTTC. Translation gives CASRPDTRQLYGYTF.

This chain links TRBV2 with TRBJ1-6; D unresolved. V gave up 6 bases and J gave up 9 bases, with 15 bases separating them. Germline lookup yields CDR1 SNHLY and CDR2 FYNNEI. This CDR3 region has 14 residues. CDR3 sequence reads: CASSDGQVTSPLHF. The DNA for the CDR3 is TGTGCCAGCAGCGACGGCCAGGTAACTTCACCCCTCCACTTT.

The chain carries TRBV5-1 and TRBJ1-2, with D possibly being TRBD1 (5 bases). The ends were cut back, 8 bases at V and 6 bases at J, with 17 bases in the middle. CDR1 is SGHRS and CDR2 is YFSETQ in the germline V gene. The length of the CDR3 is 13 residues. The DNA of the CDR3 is TGCGCCAGTTCGACGGCGGGGGGGAATGGCTACACCTTC. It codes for CASSTAGGNGYTF.

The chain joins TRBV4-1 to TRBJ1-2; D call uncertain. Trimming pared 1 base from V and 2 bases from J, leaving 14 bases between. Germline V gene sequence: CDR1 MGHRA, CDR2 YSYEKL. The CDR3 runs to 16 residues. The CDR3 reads CASSQVFSQANYGYTF. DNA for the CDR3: TGCGCCAGCAGCCAAGTCTTTAGTCAGGCCAACTATGGCTACACCTTC.

The CDR3 loop is CASSRGPNEKLFF. CDR3 coding DNA: TGCGCCAGCAGCCGGGGTCCTAATGAAAAACTGTTTTTT. V is TRBV5-1 and J is TRBJ1-4; D is uncertain. Deletions cut 4 bases from V and 3 bases from J, with 7 bases between. Germline CDR1 reads SGHRS; CDR2 reads YFSETQ. The CDR3 has 13 residues.

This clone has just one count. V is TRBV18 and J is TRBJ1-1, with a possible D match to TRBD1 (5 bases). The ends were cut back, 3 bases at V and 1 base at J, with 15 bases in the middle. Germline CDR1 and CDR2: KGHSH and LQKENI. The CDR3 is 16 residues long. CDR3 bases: TGTGCCAGCTCACCCAGACAGATCGCTCCGAACACTGAAGCTTTCTTT. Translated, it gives CASSPRQIAPNTEAFF.

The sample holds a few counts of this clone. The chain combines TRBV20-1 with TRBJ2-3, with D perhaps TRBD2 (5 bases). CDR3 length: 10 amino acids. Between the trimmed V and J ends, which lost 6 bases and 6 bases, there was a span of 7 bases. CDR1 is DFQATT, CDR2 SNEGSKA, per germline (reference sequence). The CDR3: CSAWRDTQYF. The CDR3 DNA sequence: TGCAGTGCCTGGAGGGATACGCAGTATTTT.

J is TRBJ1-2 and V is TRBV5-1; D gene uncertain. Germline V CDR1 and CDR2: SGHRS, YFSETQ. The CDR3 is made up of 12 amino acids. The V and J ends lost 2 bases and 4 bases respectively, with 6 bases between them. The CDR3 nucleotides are TGCGCCAGCAGCTTATACAGCTATGGCTACACCTTC. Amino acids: CASSLYSYGYTF.

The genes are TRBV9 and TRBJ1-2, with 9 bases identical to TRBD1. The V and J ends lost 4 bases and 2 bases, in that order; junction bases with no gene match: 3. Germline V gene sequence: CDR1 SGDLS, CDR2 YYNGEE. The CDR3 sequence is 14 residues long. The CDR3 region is CASSLGQGNYGYTF. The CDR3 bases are TGTGCCAGCAGCCTCGGACAGGGGAACTATGGCTACACCTTC.

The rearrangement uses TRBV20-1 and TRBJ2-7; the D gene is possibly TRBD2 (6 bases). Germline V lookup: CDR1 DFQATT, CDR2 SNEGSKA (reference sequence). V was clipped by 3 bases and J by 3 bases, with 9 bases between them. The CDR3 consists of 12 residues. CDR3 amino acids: CSASSGRYEQYF. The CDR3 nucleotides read TGCAGTGCTAGTAGCGGCCGCTACGAGCAGTACTTC.

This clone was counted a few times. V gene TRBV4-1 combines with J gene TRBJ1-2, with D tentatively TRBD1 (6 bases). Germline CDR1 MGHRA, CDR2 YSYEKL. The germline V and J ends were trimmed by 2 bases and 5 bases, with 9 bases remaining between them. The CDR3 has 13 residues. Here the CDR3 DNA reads TGCGCCAGCAGCCAACTCGGGACATATGGCTACACCTTC. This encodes CASSQLGTYGYTF.

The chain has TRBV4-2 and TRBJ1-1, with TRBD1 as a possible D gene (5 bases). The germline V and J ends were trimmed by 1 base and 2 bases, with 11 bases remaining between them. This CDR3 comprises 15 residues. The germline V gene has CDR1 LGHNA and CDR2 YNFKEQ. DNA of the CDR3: TGTGCCAGCAGCCAAGTCGGGGGAGGTAACACTGAAGCTTTCTTT. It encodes CASSQVGGGNTEAFF.

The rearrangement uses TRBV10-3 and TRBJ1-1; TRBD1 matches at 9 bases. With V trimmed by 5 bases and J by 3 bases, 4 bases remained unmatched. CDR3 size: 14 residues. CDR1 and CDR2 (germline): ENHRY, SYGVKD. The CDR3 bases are TGTGCCATCAGTAGACAGGGGGGGGACACTGAAGCTTTCTTT. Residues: CAISRQGGDTEAFF.

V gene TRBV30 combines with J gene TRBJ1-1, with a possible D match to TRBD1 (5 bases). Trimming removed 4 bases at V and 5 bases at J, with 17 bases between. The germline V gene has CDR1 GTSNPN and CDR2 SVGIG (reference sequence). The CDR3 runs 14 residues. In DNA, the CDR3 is TGTGCCTGGAAACTTGGTCCAGGGAATACTGAAGCTTTCTTT. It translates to CAWKLGPGNTEAFF.